The 29 T cell receptor beta chains given below trace back to one sample, sequenced in a study of early T cells in non-severe SARS-CoV-2 infection. MiXCR was run by TCRdb on the 5' RACE reads, yielding one entry per CDR3 protein. The table has about 55,000 distinct CDR3 sequences, less than 9.5% seen once; the top ten hold 3.5% to 4.5%. Sequences were obtained from whole blood. The receptors shown here come from an adult who was a healthcare worker with PCR-confirmed SARS-CoV-2 infection or an uninfected control (not recorded which).

This clonotype showed up many times. The genes are TRBV7-6 and TRBJ2-1; the match to TRBD2 covers 10 bases. The CDR3 runs 14 residues. V lost 2 bases to trimming and J lost 10 bases; unmatched junction nucleotides: 5. Germline CDR1 is SGHVS and CDR2 is FNYEAQ. Here the CDR3 reads CASSLSGGAEEQFF. CDR3 coding DNA: TGTGCCAGCAGCTTAAGCGGGGGGGCAGAGGAGCAGTTCTTC.

This clonotype was seen a handful of times. The V call is TRBV28, the J call TRBJ2-1; D unclear. Germline-derived CDR1 and CDR2 are MDHEN and SYDVKM. The CDR3 runs 11 residues. V was cut by 7 bases and J by 4 bases, with 5 bases left in between. The CDR3 is CASNSYNEQFF. CDR3 nucleotide sequence: TGTGCCAGCAATTCTTACAATGAGCAGTTCTTC.

Many counts were recorded for this clonotype. The V call is TRBV29-1, the J call TRBJ2-3; D is uncertain. CDR1 is SQVTM, CDR2 ANQGSEA, per germline. The CDR3 is 11 residues long. V was clipped by 1 base and J by 5 bases, with 4 bases between them. The CDR3 nucleotides read TGCAGCGTTGAAGTGGTAGATACGCAGTATTTT. It codes for CSVEVVDTQYF.

Ten or more counts support this clonotype. The V call is TRBV5-4, the J call TRBJ2-2, with D uncertain. The CDR3 runs to 15 residues. V was clipped by 1 base and J by 0 bases, with 7 bases between them. Per the germline V gene, CDR1 is SGHNT and CDR2 is YYREEE (reference sequence). This chain's CDR3 is CASSLKTANTGELFF. The CDR3 coding sequence is TGTGCCAGCAGCTTGAAGACGGCGAACACCGGGGAGCTGTTTTTT. Full variable domain (remainder filled in from reference TRBV5-4 and TRBJ2-2): ETGVTQSPTHLIKTRGQQVTLRCSSQSGHNTVSWYQQALGQGPQFIFQYYREEENGRGNFPPRFSGLQFPNYSSELNVNALELDDSALYLCASSLKTANTGELFFGEGSRLTVL.

This clonotype was detected a few times. The J gene is TRBJ1-4, the V gene TRBV4-1; 7 bases map to TRBD1. This CDR3 comprises 15 residues. The ends lost 6 bases at V and 5 bases at J; junction bases unmatched: 9. Germline V gene lookup returns CDR1 MGHRA and CDR2 YSYEKL. CDR3 sequence: CASSIVQGGNEKLFF. The CDR3 DNA follows: TGCGCCAGCAGTATCGTGCAGGGGGGCAATGAAAAACTGTTTTTT.

This sequence joins TRBV4-1 and TRBJ2-7; 11 bases align to TRBD2. Germline lookup yields CDR1 MGHRA and CDR2 YSYEKL. V shed 1 base, J shed 2 bases, and the junction held 4 bases outside the gene matches. This CDR3 comprises 16 residues. For the CDR3, the DNA is TGCGCCAGCAGCCAAGTTGGGACTAGCGGAACCTACGAGCAGTACTTC. This codes for CASSQVGTSGTYEQYF.

In this sample, this clonotype turned up many times. This sequence joins TRBV4-2 and TRBJ2-6; no clear D gene. This CDR3 has 16 amino acids. The ends were cut back, 6 bases at V and 0 bases at J, with 12 bases in the middle. CDR1 is LGHNA and CDR2 is YNFKEQ in the germline V gene. The CDR3 here is CASSSDTGSGANVLTF. The DNA of the CDR3 is TGTGCCAGCAGTTCAGACACGGGCTCTGGGGCCAACGTCCTGACTTTC.

The table lists this clonotype with many counts. The gene calls are TRBV11-2 and TRBJ2-5; D ambiguous. Deletions cut 2 bases from V and 1 base from J, with 8 bases between. Germline V gene lookup returns CDR1 SGHAT and CDR2 FQNNGV. This CDR3 contains 14 residues. The CDR3 sequence: CASSLMPSQETQYF. The CDR3 region has the DNA TGTGCCAGCAGCTTAATGCCCTCCCAAGAGACCCAGTACTTC.

The chain joins TRBV5-6 to TRBJ1-1, with D uncertain. Trimming stripped 4 bases from V and 8 bases from J, with 15 bases between. The CDR3 length is 13 residues. Germline assignment: CDR1 SGHDT and CDR2 YYEEEE. In nucleotides, the CDR3 is TGTGCCAGCAGCCTCCGGGCCGTAGGGGAAGCTTTCTTT. Amino acids: CASSLRAVGEAFF.

V usage is TRBV6-6 and J usage is TRBJ1-1; TRBD1 might be the D (6 bases). Germline V gene sequence: CDR1 MNHNY, CDR2 SVGAGI (reference sequence). This CDR3 comprises 14 residues. V shed 7 bases and J shed 4 bases, with 16 bases lying between them. CDR3 sequence: CASTSTRGGTEAFF. DNA of the CDR3: TGTGCCAGCACTTCGACCAGGGGAGGCACTGAAGCTTTCTTT.

The rearrangement links TRBV5-1 to TRBJ1-1, with a weak D call TRBD1 (6 bases). Per germline, CDR1 SGHRS and CDR2 YFSETQ. The CDR3 covers 15 residues. The V and J ends lost 4 bases and 4 bases respectively, with 17 bases between them. CDR3 nucleotides: TGCGCCAGCAGCCAGGGGCCCCCGGGGAGCACTGAAGCTTTCTTT. It specifies CASSQGPPGSTEAFF. The whole variable domain, remainder taken from reference TRBV5-1 and TRBJ1-1, is KAGVTQTPRYLIKTRGQQVTLSCSPISGHRSVSWYQQTPGQGLQFLFEYFSETQRNKGNFPGRFSGRQFSNSRSEMNVSTLELGDSALYLCASSQGPPGSTEAFFGQGTRLTVV.

This clonotype was observed many times. The chain links TRBV12-3 or TRBV12-4 to TRBJ2-6; D gene uncertain. This CDR3 region has 15 residues. The V gene lost 7 bases and the J gene lost 0 bases, with 10 bases spanning the gap. The CDR3 coding sequence is TGTGCCAGCACTCTTACGGGCTCTGGGGCCAACGTCCTGACTTTC. Encoded protein: CASTLTGSGANVLTF.

This clonotype was recorded many times. The chain uses TRBV7-9 and TRBJ2-1, with a weak D call TRBD1 (6 bases). V lost 1 base, J lost 3 bases, and 7 bases lay in between. CDR1 SEHNR and CDR2 FQNEAQ come from the germline V gene (reference sequence). The CDR3 is 14 amino acids. CDR3 protein: CASSLGDIYNEQFF. The CDR3 DNA follows: TGTGCCAGCAGCTTAGGGGACATCTACAATGAGCAGTTCTTC.

This clonotype was observed a handful of times. The J gene is TRBJ1-1, the V gene TRBV5-1, with a possible D match to TRBD1 (5 bases). CDR1 SGHRS and CDR2 YFSETQ come from the germline V gene. The CDR3 consists of 15 residues. The V end was cut by 1 base, the J end by 3 bases, with 13 bases between. The CDR3 DNA follows: TGCGCCAGCAGCTTGCCGGGGACGGGTTACACTGAAGCTTTCTTT. It encodes CASSLPGTGYTEAFF.

Ten or more counts support this clonotype. The J gene is TRBJ2-7, the V gene TRBV20-1, with 9 bases fitting TRBD2. This CDR3 region has 17 residues. With V trimmed by 0 bases and J by 3 bases, 12 bases remained unmatched. Germline CDR1 DFQATT, CDR2 SNEGSKA (reference sequence). CDR3 loop: CSARDSLASGIHYEQYF. The CDR3 bases are TGCAGTGCTAGAGATAGTTTGGCTAGCGGGATTCACTACGAGCAGTACTTC.

This clonotype turned up a few times. A junction boundary mismatches the germline segment, possibly from a read error. The gene calls are TRBV7-7 and TRBJ2-3; 9 bases are a match to TRBD1. The CDR3 covers 14 residues. The germline V gene has CDR1 SSHAT and CDR2 FNYEAQ (reference sequence). CDR3 sequence: CASSLGQGPDTQYF. CDR3 nucleotides: TGTGCTAGCAGCTTAGGACAGGGGCCAGATACGCAGTATTTT.

This clonotype has a handful of counts. The V call is TRBV24-1, the J call TRBJ1-5; the match to TRBD1 covers 7 bases. The CDR3 runs to 21 residues. After removal of 3 bases from V and 0 bases from J, the junction contained 19 bases not matched to a gene. In germline, CDR1 is KGHDR, CDR2 SFDVKD. Written as DNA, the CDR3 is TGTGCCACCAGTGATCCTGGACAGGTAGAATTCGGTGGATATAGCAATCAGCCCCAGCATTTT. It codes for CATSDPGQVEFGGYSNQPQHF.

This clonotype has at least ten counts. This chain uses TRBV7-2 with TRBJ2-3, with 14 bases fitting TRBD2. This CDR3 has 23 amino acids. Germline CDR1 is SGHTA and CDR2 is FQGNSA. Trimming cost V 3 bases and J 2 bases; bases outside gene matches: 22. CDR3: CASSFARTSGRKGSNGYTDTQYF. For the CDR3, the DNA is TGTGCCAGCAGCTTCGCCAGGACTAGCGGGAGGAAAGGATCCAATGGTTACACAGATACGCAGTATTTT.

This clonotype was observed a handful of times. This chain joins TRBV12-3 or TRBV12-4 and TRBJ2-1; D unclear. This CDR3 comprises 13 residues. V was cut by 3 bases and J by 9 bases, with 12 bases left in between. CDR3 in DNA: TGTGCCAGCAGTTTTGGGCTCGGCGGTGAGCAGTTCTTC. Its protein is CASSFGLGGEQFF.

V is TRBV6-1 and J is TRBJ2-3; D unresolved. V shed 2 bases and J shed 7 bases, with 10 bases lying between them. The germline gives CDR1 MNHNS, CDR2 SASEGT. The CDR3 has 13 residues. CDR3 protein: CASSETVTYTQYF. The CDR3 coding sequence is TGTGCCAGCAGTGAAACCGTCACGTATACGCAGTATTTT.

This clonotype was detected only a few times. V is TRBV6-1 and J is TRBJ2-7, with D hard to call. The CDR3 totals 13 residues. V lost 3 bases and J lost 2, with 8 bases in between. The germline V gene encodes CDR1 MNHNS and CDR2 SASEGT. This chain's CDR3 is CASSDRLTYEQYF. CDR3 nucleotide sequence: TGTGCCAGCAGTGACAGGTTGACCTACGAGCAGTACTTC.

The chain links TRBV18 to TRBJ2-2, with 9 bases that match TRBD1. The V segment lost 3 bases and the J segment 2 bases; nucleotides outside the gene matches: 10. The V gene's germline CDR1 is KGHSH and CDR2 LQKENI. The CDR3 is made up of 18 amino acids. The CDR3 here is CASSPLVLDRGNTGELFF. CDR3 in DNA: TGTGCCAGCTCACCCCTTGTCTTGGACAGGGGAAACACCGGGGAGCTGTTTTTT.

V is TRBV20-1 and J is TRBJ1-6, with D uncertain. V lost 3 bases, J lost 3 bases, and 12 bases lay in between. The CDR3 consists of 15 residues. Per germline, CDR1 DFQATT and CDR2 SNEGSKA (reference sequence). The CDR3 DNA follows: TGCAGTGCTAGGAGGCGAACGGACTATAATTCACCCCTCCACTTT. Its protein is CSARRRTDYNSPLHF.

This clonotype has only a few counts. V gene TRBV29-1 combines with J gene TRBJ2-5; a possible D gene is TRBD2 (6 bases). The CDR3 covers 12 residues. Trimming pared 7 bases from V and 4 bases from J, leaving 13 bases between. Germline CDR1 is SQVTM and CDR2 is ANQGSEA. The CDR3 region has the DNA TGCAGCGGAGGGGTCGGGGGAGAGACCCAGTACTTC. Translating gives CSGGVGGETQYF.

Only a few counts were recorded for this clonotype. The chain uses TRBV5-1 and TRBJ2-1, with unresolved D. The CDR3 length is 15 residues. Trimming took off 0 bases at V and 0 bases at J, with 7 bases between the two ends. CDR1 SGHRS and CDR2 YFSETQ come from the germline V gene. This CDR3 is CASSLVDPSYNEQFF. The CDR3, as DNA: TGCGCCAGCAGCTTGGTGGACCCCTCCTACAATGAGCAGTTCTTC.

This chain connects TRBV5-4 to TRBJ2-7, with D possibly matching TRBD2 (5 bases). From germline, CDR1 is SGHNT and CDR2 YYREEE (reference sequence). V lost 4 bases and J 5 bases, leaving 16 bases between the germline ends. This CDR3 contains 14 residues. The CDR3 DNA reads as TGTGCCAGCAGCGAGGGAACCACGGACCACGAGCAGTACTTC. Amino acid sequence: CASSEGTTDHEQYF.

This clonotype has ten or more counts. V is TRBV5-1 and J is TRBJ1-3; TRBD1 is a possible D gene (5 bases). CDR3 size: 17 residues. The V end was cut by 0 bases, the J end by 0 bases, with 13 bases between. The V gene's germline CDR1 is SGHRS and CDR2 YFSETQ. The CDR3 region is CASSLAGQRTSGNTIYF. The CDR3 region has the DNA TGCGCCAGCAGCTTGGCTGGACAAAGGACCTCTGGAAACACCATATATTTT.

This clonotype was counted at least ten times. The chain uses TRBV6-6 and TRBJ2-1; D is ambiguous. V shed 6 bases and J shed 7 bases, with 7 bases lying between them. The germline gives CDR1 MNHNY, CDR2 SVGAGI (reference sequence). The CDR3 loop spans 11 amino acids. The CDR3 spells CASSTQNEQFF. The CDR3 DNA is TGTGCCAGCAGCACCCAGAATGAGCAGTTCTTC.

The chain employs TRBV7-6 and TRBJ2-2, with unresolved D. Per germline, CDR1 SGHVS and CDR2 FNYEAQ. CDR3 length: 14 residues. With 4 bases removed from V and 6 bases from J, the gap between germline ends came to 12 bases. CDR3 protein: CASSSQEPPGELFF. CDR3 nucleotides: TGTGCCAGCAGCTCCCAAGAGCCACCCGGGGAGCTGTTTTTT.